The 3 T cell receptor beta chains given below trace back to one sample, sequenced in a study of T cell clonality in common variable immunodeficiency. The protocol was immunoSEQ multiplex PCR, while the TCRdb copy is restricted to in-frame clones and leaves out a portion. The specimen has around 57,000 clones, none found just once. Source material: peripheral blood mononuclear cells. The receptors originated from a person aged 18-70 years in good health.

This clone was counted at least ten times. The read stops 3 residues short of the end of the CDR3; the missing end is completed from the germline J gene. The chain is built from TRBV19 and TRBJ2-5; 10 nucleotides match TRBD1. V trimming: 8 bases; J trimming: 5 bases; junction bases outside the gene matches: 8. The CDR3 totals 14 residues. CDR1 is LNHDA, CDR2 SQIVND, per germline (reference sequence). The CDR3 bases that were read are TGTGCCAGTGGGCGACAGGGGGCCGTCGAGACC. Its protein product is CASGRQGAVET. The whole CDR3 is CASGRQGAVETQYF.

This clone was counted at least ten times. The missing CDR3 end, 3 residues past where the read stops, is filled in from the germline J gene. The V and J genes are TRBV29-1 and TRBJ2-4; 11 positions match TRBD1. Germline V CDR1 and CDR2: SQVTM, ANQGSEA. The CDR3 has 16 residues. J gave up 6 bases and V 4 bases, and 11 bases lay outside the gene matches. The covered CDR3 bases are TGCAGCGTTGCCCTGTCTCGTGGGACAGGGGGAAACATT. It specifies CSVALSRGTGGNI. The complete CDR3 protein is CSVALSRGTGGNIQYF.

This clone was counted many times. The CDR3 goes on 3 residues after the read ends, and that part is filled in from the germline J gene. The chain employs TRBV5-1 and TRBJ2-3; 11 bases fit TRBD2. The germline V gene encodes CDR1 SGHRS and CDR2 YFSETQ. Trimming cost V 4 bases and J 3 bases; bases outside gene matches: 7. The CDR3 runs 16 residues. The chain's CDR3 is CASSQSSGRSTDTQYF. The sequenced part of the CDR3 DNA is TGCGCCAGCAGCCAATCTAGCGGGAGGTCGACAGATACG.